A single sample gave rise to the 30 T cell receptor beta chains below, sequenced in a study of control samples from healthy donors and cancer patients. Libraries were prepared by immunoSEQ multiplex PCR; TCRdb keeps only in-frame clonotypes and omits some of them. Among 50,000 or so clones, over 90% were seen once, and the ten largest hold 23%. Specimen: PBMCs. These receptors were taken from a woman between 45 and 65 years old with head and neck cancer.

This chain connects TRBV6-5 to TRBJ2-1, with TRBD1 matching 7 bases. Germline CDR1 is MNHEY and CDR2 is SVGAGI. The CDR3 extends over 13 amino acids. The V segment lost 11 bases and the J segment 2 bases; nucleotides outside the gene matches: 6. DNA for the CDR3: TGTGCCGCCAGACAGGGAGCCTACAATGAGCAGTTCTTC. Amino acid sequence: CAARQGAYNEQFF.

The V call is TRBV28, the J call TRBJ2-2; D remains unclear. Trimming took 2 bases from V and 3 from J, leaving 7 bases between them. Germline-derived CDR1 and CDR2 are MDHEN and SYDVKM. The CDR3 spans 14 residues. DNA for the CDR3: TGTGCCAGCAGTTTACTAATGGACACCGGGGAGCTGTTTTTT. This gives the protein CASSLLMDTGELFF.

This chain's CDR3 is CASSQLRTQAPVGQYF. CDR3 sequence (DNA): TGTGCCAGCAGCCAGCTTAGGACCCAGGCCCCGGTCGGGCAGTACTTC. This rearrangement joins TRBV14 to TRBJ2-7; D ambiguous. Germline V gene data show CDR1 as SGHDN and CDR2 as FVKESK. The V end lost 3 bases, the J end lost 9 bases, and 24 bases lay between the germline ends. This CDR3 region has 16 residues.

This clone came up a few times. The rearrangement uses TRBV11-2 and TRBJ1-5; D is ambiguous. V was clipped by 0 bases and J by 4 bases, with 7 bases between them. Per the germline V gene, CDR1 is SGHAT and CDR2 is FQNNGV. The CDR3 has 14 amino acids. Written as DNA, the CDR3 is TGTGCCAGCAGCTTAGAAAGGGCTAATCAGCCCCAGCATTTT. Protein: CASSLERANQPQHF.

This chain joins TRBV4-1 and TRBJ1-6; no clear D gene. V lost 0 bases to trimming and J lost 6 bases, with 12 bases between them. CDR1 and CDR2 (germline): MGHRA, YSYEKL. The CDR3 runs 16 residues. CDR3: CASSQEEGVFNSPLHF. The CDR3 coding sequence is TGCGCCAGCAGCCAAGAGGAGGGAGTTTTTAATTCACCCCTCCACTTT.

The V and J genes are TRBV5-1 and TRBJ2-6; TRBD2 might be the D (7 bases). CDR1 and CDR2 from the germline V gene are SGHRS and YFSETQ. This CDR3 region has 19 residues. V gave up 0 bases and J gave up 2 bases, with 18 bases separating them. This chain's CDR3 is CASSLGGTRGGAGANVLTF. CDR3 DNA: TGCGCCAGCAGCTTGGGGGGCACTCGCGGGGGCGCTGGGGCCAACGTCCTGACTTTC. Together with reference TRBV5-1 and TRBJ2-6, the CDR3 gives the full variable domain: KAGVTQTPRYLIKTRGQQVTLSCSPISGHRSVSWYQQTPGQGLQFLFEYFSETQRNKGNFPGRFSGRQFSNSRSEMNVSTLELGDSALYLCASSLGGTRGGAGANVLTFGAGSRLTVL.

CDR3 bases: TGTGCCAGCGGTATAAGAGGAAATCAGCCCCAGCATTTT. Residues: CASGIRGNQPQHF. The chain joins TRBV6-5 to TRBJ1-5; D gene unclear. This CDR3 contains 13 residues. V lost 8 bases and J 4 bases, leaving 12 bases between the germline ends. Germline lookup yields CDR1 MNHEY and CDR2 SVGAGI.

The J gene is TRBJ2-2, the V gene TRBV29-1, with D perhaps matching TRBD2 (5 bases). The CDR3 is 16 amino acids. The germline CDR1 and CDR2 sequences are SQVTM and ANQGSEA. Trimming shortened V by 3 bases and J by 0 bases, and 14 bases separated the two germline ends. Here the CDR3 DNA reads TGCAGCGTTGAGGAGAGCGGATTCGCGAACACCGGGGAGCTGTTTTTT. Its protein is CSVEESGFANTGELFF.

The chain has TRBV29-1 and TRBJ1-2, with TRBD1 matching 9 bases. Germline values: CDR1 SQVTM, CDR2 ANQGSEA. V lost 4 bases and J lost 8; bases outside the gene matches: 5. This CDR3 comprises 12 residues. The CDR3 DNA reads TGCAGCGTTGGAAGACAGGGGGGAGGCTACACCTTC. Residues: CSVGRQGGGYTF. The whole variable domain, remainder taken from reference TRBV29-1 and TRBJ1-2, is SAVISQKPSRDICQRGTSLTIQCQVDSQVTMMFWYRQQPGQSLTLIATANQGSEATYESGFVIDKFPISRPNLTFSTLTVSNMSPEDSSIYLCSVGRQGGGYTFGSGTRLTVV.

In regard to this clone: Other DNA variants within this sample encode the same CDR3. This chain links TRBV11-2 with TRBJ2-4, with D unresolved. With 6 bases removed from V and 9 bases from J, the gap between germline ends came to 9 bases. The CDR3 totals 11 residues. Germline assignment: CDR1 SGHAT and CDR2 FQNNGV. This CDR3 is CASSYSGIQYF. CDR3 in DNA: TGTGCCAGCAGTTACAGTGGCATTCAGTACTTC.

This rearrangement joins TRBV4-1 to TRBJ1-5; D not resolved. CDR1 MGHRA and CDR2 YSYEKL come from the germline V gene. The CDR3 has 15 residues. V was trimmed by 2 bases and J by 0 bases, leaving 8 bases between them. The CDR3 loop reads CASSQNSYSNQPQHF. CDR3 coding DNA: TGCGCCAGCAGCCAAAACAGTTATAGCAATCAGCCCCAGCATTTT.

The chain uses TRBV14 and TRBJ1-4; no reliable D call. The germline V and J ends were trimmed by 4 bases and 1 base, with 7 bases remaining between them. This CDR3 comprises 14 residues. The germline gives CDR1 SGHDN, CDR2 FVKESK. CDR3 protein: CASSLKGTNEKLFF. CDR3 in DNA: TGTGCCAGCAGCCTCAAGGGAACTAATGAAAAACTGTTTTTT.

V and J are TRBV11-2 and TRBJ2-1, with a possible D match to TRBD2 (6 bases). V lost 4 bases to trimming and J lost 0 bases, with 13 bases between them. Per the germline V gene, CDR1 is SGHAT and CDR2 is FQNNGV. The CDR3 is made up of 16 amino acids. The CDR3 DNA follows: TGTGCCAGCAGCTCGGCGGGGCCCGGCTCCTACAATGAGCAGTTCTTC. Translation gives CASSSAGPGSYNEQFF.

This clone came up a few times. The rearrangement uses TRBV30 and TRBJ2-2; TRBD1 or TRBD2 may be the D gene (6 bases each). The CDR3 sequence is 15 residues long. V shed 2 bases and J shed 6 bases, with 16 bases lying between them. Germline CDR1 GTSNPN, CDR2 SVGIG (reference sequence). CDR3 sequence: CAWSSGARLSGELFF. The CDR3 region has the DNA TGTGCCTGGAGTTCGGGGGCACGGTTATCCGGGGAGCTGTTTTTT.

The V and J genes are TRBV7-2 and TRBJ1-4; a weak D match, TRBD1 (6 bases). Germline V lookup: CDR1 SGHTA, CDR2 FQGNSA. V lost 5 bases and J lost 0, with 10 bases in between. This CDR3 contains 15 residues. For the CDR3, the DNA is TGTGCCAGCAGCGGAGGGACAACAACTAATGAAAAACTGTTTTTT. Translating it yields CASSGGTTTNEKLFF.

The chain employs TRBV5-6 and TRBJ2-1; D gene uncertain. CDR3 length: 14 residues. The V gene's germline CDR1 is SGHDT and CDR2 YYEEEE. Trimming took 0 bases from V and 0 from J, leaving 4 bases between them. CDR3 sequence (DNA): TGTGCCAGCAGCTTGGGGGGCTCCTACAATGAGCAGTTCTTC. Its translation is CASSLGGSYNEQFF.

CDR3 bases: TGTGCCAGCAGCCAACAAATAGGGGGCCCAAGCACAGATACGCAGTATTTT. Protein: CASSQQIGGPSTDTQYF. This chain uses TRBV7-9 with TRBJ2-3; 7 bases are shared with TRBD1. V lost 5 bases and J lost 0; bases outside the gene matches: 11. The germline gives CDR1 SEHNR, CDR2 FQNEAQ (reference sequence). This CDR3 contains 17 residues.

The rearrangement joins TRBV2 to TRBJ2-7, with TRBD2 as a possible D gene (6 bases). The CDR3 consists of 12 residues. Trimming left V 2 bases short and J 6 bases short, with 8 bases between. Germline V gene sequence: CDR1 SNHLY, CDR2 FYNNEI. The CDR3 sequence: CASSEMGGEQYF. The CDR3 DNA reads TGTGCCAGCAGTGAAATGGGGGGCGAGCAGTACTTC. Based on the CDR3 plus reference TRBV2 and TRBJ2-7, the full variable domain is EPEVTQTPSHQVTQMGQEVILRCVPISNHLYFYWYRQILGQKVEFLVSFYNNEISEKSEIFDDQFSVERPDGSNFTLKIRSTKLEDSAMYFCASSEMGGEQYFGPGTRLTVT.

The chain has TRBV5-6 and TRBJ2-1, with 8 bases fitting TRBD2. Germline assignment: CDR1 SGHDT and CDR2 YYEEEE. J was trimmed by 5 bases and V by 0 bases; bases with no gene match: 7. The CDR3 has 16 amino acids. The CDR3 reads CASSLAGGGPDNEQFF. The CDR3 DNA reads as TGTGCCAGCAGCTTGGCCGGCGGGGGGCCGGACAATGAGCAGTTCTTC.

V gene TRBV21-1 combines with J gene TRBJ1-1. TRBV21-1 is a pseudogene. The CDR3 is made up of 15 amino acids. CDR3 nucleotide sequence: TGTGCCAGCAGCAAGGGTAAACGCGGGGACACTGAAGCTTTCTTT. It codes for CASSKGKRGDTEAFF.

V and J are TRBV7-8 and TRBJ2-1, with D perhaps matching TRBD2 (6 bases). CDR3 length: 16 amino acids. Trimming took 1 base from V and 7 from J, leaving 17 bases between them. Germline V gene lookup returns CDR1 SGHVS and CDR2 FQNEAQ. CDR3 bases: TGTGCCAGCAGCTTAGGAGGGTGGGAGGCCGGGAATGAGCAGTTCTTC. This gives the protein CASSLGGWEAGNEQFF. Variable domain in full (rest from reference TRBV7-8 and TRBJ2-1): GAGVSQSPRYKVAKRGQDVALRCDPISGHVSLFWYQQALGQGPEFLTYFQNEAQLDKSGLPSDRFFAERPEGSVSTLKIQRTQQEDSAVYLCASSLGGWEAGNEQFFGPGTRLTVL.

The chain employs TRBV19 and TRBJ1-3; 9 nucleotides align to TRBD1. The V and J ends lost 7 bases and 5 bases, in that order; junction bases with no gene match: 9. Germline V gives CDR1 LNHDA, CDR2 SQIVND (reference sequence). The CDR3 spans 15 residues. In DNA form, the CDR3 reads TGTGCCAGTACGAATGACAGGGGGAGAAGAAACACCATATATTTT. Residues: CASTNDRGRRNTIYF.

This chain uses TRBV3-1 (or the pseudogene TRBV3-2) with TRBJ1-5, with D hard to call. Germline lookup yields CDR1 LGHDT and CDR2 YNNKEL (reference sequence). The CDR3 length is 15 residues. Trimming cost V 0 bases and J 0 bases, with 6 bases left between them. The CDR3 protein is CASSQDWASNQPQHF. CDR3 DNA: TGTGCCAGCAGCCAAGATTGGGCTAGCAATCAGCCCCAGCATTTT.

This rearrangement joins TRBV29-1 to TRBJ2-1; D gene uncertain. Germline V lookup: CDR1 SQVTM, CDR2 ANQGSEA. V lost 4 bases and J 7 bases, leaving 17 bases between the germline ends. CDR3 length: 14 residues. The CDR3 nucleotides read TGCAGCGTTGTAGATAGGATGGGAAAGAATGAGCAGTTCTTC. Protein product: CSVVDRMGKNEQFF.

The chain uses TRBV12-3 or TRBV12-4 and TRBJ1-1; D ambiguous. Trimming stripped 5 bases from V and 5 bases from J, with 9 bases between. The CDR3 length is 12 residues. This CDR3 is CASSPERTEAFF. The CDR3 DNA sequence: TGTGCCAGCAGTCCCGAACGGACTGAAGCTTTCTTT.

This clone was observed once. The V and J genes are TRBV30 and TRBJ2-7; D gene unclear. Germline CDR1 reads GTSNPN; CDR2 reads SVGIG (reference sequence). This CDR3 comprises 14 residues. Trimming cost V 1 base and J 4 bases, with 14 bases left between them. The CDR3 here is CAWSEESNLYEQYF. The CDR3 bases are TGTGCCTGGAGTGAGGAGTCCAACCTTTACGAGCAGTACTTC.

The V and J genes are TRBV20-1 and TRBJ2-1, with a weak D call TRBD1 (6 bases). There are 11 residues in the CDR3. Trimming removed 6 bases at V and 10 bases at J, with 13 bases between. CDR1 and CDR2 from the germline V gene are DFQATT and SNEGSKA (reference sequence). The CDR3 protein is CSALRTEEQFF. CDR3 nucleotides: TGCAGTGCCCTCCGGACAGAGGAGCAGTTCTTC.

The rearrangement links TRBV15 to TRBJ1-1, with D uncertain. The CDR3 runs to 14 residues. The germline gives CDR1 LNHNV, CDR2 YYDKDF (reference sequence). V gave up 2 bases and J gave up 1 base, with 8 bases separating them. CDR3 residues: CATSRSNTNTEAFF. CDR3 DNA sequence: TGTGCCACCAGCAGATCAAACACGAACACTGAAGCTTTCTTT.

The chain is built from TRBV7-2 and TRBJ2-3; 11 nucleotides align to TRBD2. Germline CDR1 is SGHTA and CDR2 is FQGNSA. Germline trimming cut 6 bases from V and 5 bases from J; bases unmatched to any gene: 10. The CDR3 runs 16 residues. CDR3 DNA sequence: TGTGCCAGCAGAAAGGGTAGCGGGGGGGCCGGAGATACGCAGTATTTT. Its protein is CASRKGSGGAGDTQYF.

The CDR3 nucleotides are TGTGCCAGCAGCTTGGGAGGAGGGAGCTCCTACAATGAGCAGTTCTTC. This codes for CASSLGGGSSYNEQFF. V is TRBV5-4 and J is TRBJ2-1; D is possibly TRBD2 (6 bases). The V gene lost 0 bases and the J gene lost 0 bases, with 10 bases spanning the gap. CDR1 and CDR2 from the germline V gene are SGHNT and YYREEE (reference sequence). The CDR3 has 16 amino acids.